Below, 6 T cell receptor beta chains from the same sample are listed, as sequenced in a study of OX40 agonist ivuxolimab in advanced cancers. Sequenced by immunoSEQ multiplex PCR; TCRdb stores in-frame clones only, minus some. The table shows over 30,000 clones, with around 89% occurring only once. Sample: CD4+ or CD8+ T cells sorted from blood, taken in a trial of the OX40 agonist ivuxolimab. These receptors came from an adult with an advanced solid tumor such as melanoma, head and neck, liver or kidney cancer.

CDR3 coding DNA: TGCGCCAGCAGCTTGGACAGCTCGAACACTGAAGCTTTCTTT. Encoded protein: CASSLDSSNTEAFF. This sequence joins TRBV5-1 and TRBJ1-1; D is unclear. This CDR3 is 14 amino acids long. Trimming took off 0 bases at V and 1 base at J, with 7 bases between the two ends. The germline V gene encodes CDR1 SGHRS and CDR2 YFSETQ.

The CDR3 loop is CASVVQGKAQPQHF. The CDR3, as DNA: TGTGCCAGTGTAGTACAGGGGAAAGCCCAGCCCCAGCATTTT. The genes are TRBV19 and TRBJ1-5, with 7 bases matching TRBD1. The CDR3 extends over 14 amino acids. Germline-derived CDR1 and CDR2 are LNHDA and SQIVND (reference sequence). Trimming cost V 8 bases and J 7 bases; bases outside gene matches: 11.

V usage is TRBV19 and J usage is TRBJ2-5; 7 bases agree with TRBD2. The CDR3 runs to 14 residues. V was pared by 3 bases and J by 5 bases, with 6 bases of the junction left unmatched. The germline V gene encodes CDR1 LNHDA and CDR2 SQIVND (reference sequence). The CDR3 spells CASSISSSGETQYF. DNA of the CDR3: TGTGCCAGTAGTATTTCAAGTAGCGGGGAGACCCAGTACTTC.

The rearrangement joins TRBV4-1 to TRBJ2-7; TRBD2 aligns across 13 bases. The V and J ends lost 4 bases and 3 bases, in that order; junction bases with no gene match: 6. Germline loops: CDR1 MGHRA, CDR2 YSYEKL. CDR3 size: 16 residues. The CDR3 here is CASSLAGTSGVYEQYF. CDR3 bases: TGCGCCAGCAGCCTAGCCGGGACTAGCGGGGTCTACGAGCAGTACTTC.

The rearrangement links TRBV5-5 to TRBJ1-2; D possibly corresponds to TRBD1 (5 bases). Trimming removed 4 bases from V and 1 base from J, with 14 bases in between. Germline-derived CDR1 and CDR2 are SGHKS and YYEKEE (reference sequence). This CDR3 comprises 15 residues. Written as DNA, the CDR3 is TGTGCCAGCAGCAAACTAAGGGACCGTAACTATGGCTACACCTTC. Translated: CASSKLRDRNYGYTF. Drawing the rest from reference TRBV5-5 and TRBJ1-2, the complete variable domain is DAGVTQSPTHLIKTRGQQVTLRCSPISGHKSVSWYQQVLGQGPQFIFQYYEKEERGRGNFPDRFSARQFPNYSSELNVNALLLGDSALYLCASSKLRDRNYGYTFGSGTRLTVV.

This chain's CDR3 is CASSERIYGYTF. The CDR3 DNA reads TGTGCCAGCAGCGAACGTATCTATGGCTACACCTTC. This chain joins TRBV6-1 and TRBJ1-2; no clear D gene. V lost 6 bases, J lost 4 bases, and 9 bases lay in between. Germline-derived CDR1 and CDR2 are MNHNS and SASEGT. The CDR3 length is 12 residues.